Following are 31 T cell receptor beta chains from one sample sequenced in a study of cytomegalovirus exposure and HLA in healthy donors. The PCR used 60 Vbeta and 13 Jbeta primers. Only in-frame clones appear in the TCRdb table, and some are missing; sequencing was by immunoSEQ multiplex PCR. The table lists about 110,000 clones, less than 85% of them singletons, with about 7.5% in the top ten. The sequenced sample consisted of PBMCs. These receptors all come from a man between 40 and 49 years old in good health and CMV-seropositive.

This chain uses TRBV4-3 with TRBJ1-6, with TRBD1 matching 9 bases. The V gene end was trimmed by 0 bases and the J gene end by 10 bases; junction bases not matched to a gene: 4. This CDR3 contains 15 residues. Germline V gives CDR1 LGHNA, CDR2 YSLEER. The CDR3, as DNA: TGCGCCAGCAGCCAAGAGGGACAGGGACTATCACCCCTCCACTTT. Translation: CASSQEGQGLSPLHF.

The genes are TRBV7-2 and TRBJ1-1; D remains unclear. The CDR3 is 13 residues long. Per germline, CDR1 SGHTA and CDR2 FQGNSA. Trimming removed 8 bases at V and 5 bases at J, with 15 bases between. Written as DNA, the CDR3 is TGTGCCAGCGGTATAGCGGGTATAACTGAAGCTTTCTTT. This translates into CASGIAGITEAFF. Looking up the rest from reference TRBV7-2 and TRBJ1-1 gives the full variable domain: GAGVSQSPSNKVTEKGKDVELRCDPISGHTALYWYRQSLGQGLEFLIYFQGNSAPDKSGLPSDRFSAERTGGSVSTLTIQRTQQEDSAVYLCASGIAGITEAFFGQGTRLTVV.

This clone was counted a single time. This chain's CDR3 is CASSPSGSSYNEQFF. The CDR3 DNA is TGTGCCAGCAGCCCTAGCGGGAGCTCCTACAATGAGCAGTTCTTC. This chain joins TRBV9 and TRBJ2-1, with 10 positions matching TRBD2. Germline lookup yields CDR1 SGDLS and CDR2 YYNGEE. V gave up 4 bases and J gave up 0 bases; unmatched junction bases: 1. The CDR3 covers 15 residues.

The V gene is TRBV6-1, the J gene TRBJ1-5; tentatively, D is TRBD1 (5 bases). The CDR3 loop spans 16 amino acids. The germline V and J ends were trimmed by 3 bases and 1 base, with 13 bases remaining between them. Germline V gives CDR1 MNHNS, CDR2 SASEGT. The CDR3 region is CASSEGGSWSNQPQHF. Written as DNA, the CDR3 is TGTGCCAGCAGTGAGGGGGGAAGTTGGAGCAATCAGCCCCAGCATTTT.

J is TRBJ2-1 and V is TRBV5-1; tentative D call: TRBD2 (5 bases). Germline V lookup: CDR1 SGHRS, CDR2 YFSETQ. Trimming took 2 bases from V and 0 from J, leaving 9 bases between them. The CDR3 covers 15 residues. The CDR3 here is CASSFAGNSYNEQFF. In nucleotides, the CDR3 is TGCGCCAGCAGCTTTGCCGGGAACTCCTACAATGAGCAGTTCTTC.

The V gene is TRBV20-1, the J gene TRBJ1-2; a weak D match, TRBD1 (6 bases). The germline gives CDR1 DFQATT, CDR2 SNEGSKA (reference sequence). This CDR3 has 11 residues. V lost 3 bases and J 7 bases, leaving 9 bases between the germline ends. CDR3 in amino acids: CSASQGSGYTF. The CDR3 DNA reads as TGCAGTGCTAGTCAGGGGTCTGGCTACACCTTC.

The chain combines TRBV10-1 with TRBJ2-1, with D possibly being TRBD2 (6 bases). Deletions cut 3 bases from V and 7 bases from J, with 10 bases between. Germline assignment: CDR1 WNHNN and CDR2 SYGVQD (reference sequence). This CDR3 has 13 residues. The CDR3 reads CASSDPGTNEQFF. In nucleotides, the CDR3 is TGCGCCAGCAGTGACCCCGGGACTAATGAGCAGTTCTTC.

V usage is TRBV29-1 and J usage is TRBJ2-7, with D possibly TRBD1 on 6 matching bases. V lost 4 bases and J lost 7, with 14 bases in between. The CDR3 extends over 12 amino acids. The germline gives CDR1 SQVTM, CDR2 ANQGSEA. CDR3: CSVAETGWEQYF. CDR3 in DNA: TGCAGCGTTGCCGAAACAGGGTGGGAGCAGTACTTC.

The genes are TRBV2 and TRBJ2-1; 8 bases are shared with TRBD2. The CDR3 length is 18 residues. The germline gives CDR1 SNHLY, CDR2 FYNNEI. V lost 0 bases, J lost 7 bases, and 14 bases stayed unmatched. CDR3 sequence reads: CASSEAKPGLVRINEQFF. Written as DNA, the CDR3 is TGTGCCAGCAGTGAAGCGAAGCCGGGACTAGTGAGGATAAATGAGCAGTTCTTC.

This clone was seen just once. The chain joins TRBV29-1 to TRBJ1-1, with a weak D call TRBD1 (5 bases). V was trimmed by 8 bases and J by 3 bases, leaving 13 bases between them. The CDR3 is 12 amino acids. Looked up from germline, CDR1 is SQVTM and CDR2 is ANQGSEA. DNA for the CDR3: TGCAGCTCCTCCGGAGGGGACACTGAAGCTTTCTTT. Translating it yields CSSSGGDTEAFF.

This chain links TRBV7-9 with TRBJ1-2; 12 nucleotides match TRBD1. This CDR3 has 15 amino acids. V lost 8 bases and J lost 4; bases outside the gene matches: 8. Germline V lookup: CDR1 SEHNR, CDR2 FQNEAQ (reference sequence). The CDR3 coding sequence is TGTGCCAGCGGGACAGGGGGCGGAGGCCCCTATGGCTACACCTTC. It specifies CASGTGGGGPYGYTF.

This clone showed up just a few times. A much larger clone sits a single nucleotide away, making a read error possible. This sequence joins TRBV4-2 and TRBJ2-2; 11 bases map to TRBD2. The V gene's germline CDR1 is LGHNA and CDR2 YNFKEQ. Trimming cost V 3 bases and J 7 bases; bases outside gene matches: 13. The CDR3 length is 18 residues. The CDR3 coding sequence is TGTGCCAGCAGCCACTTAGCGGGAGGGCCAAGGATACGCGGGGAGCTGTTTTTT. Protein: CASSHLAGGPRIRGELFF.

The chain combines TRBV19 with TRBJ1-5, with 7 bases that match TRBD1. The CDR3 length is 14 residues. J gave up 6 bases and V 9 bases, and 11 bases lay outside the gene matches. CDR1 LNHDA and CDR2 SQIVND come from the germline V gene (reference sequence). The CDR3 spells CASSLRQGRQPQHF. The CDR3 nucleotides read TGTGCCAGCAGTCTCCGACAGGGCCGTCAGCCCCAGCATTTT.

This chain uses TRBV2 with TRBJ2-1; a possible D gene is TRBD1 (6 bases). This CDR3 comprises 14 residues. With 4 bases removed from V and 7 bases from J, the gap between germline ends came to 14 bases. Germline CDR1 reads SNHLY; CDR2 reads FYNNEI. The CDR3: CASSVFGRGNEQFF. In DNA, the CDR3 is TGTGCCAGCAGTGTTTTTGGCAGGGGAAATGAGCAGTTCTTC.

This clone was seen more than once but under ten times. Here the CDR3 DNA reads TGTGCCAGCAGTTTATCGATAGTTGACAGATACACCGGGGAGCTGTTTTTT. The encoded protein is CASSLSIVDRYTGELFF. The chain is built from TRBV27 and TRBJ2-2, with a possible D match to TRBD1 (5 bases). The CDR3 runs 17 residues. Germline loops: CDR1 MNHEY, CDR2 SMNVEV (reference sequence). V lost 0 bases, J lost 3 bases, and 14 bases lay in between.

The J gene is TRBJ2-7, the V gene TRBV30; TRBD2 matches at 7 bases. The J segment lost 4 bases and the V segment lost 2 bases, leaving 11 bases of the junction unmatched. Germline CDR1 and CDR2: GTSNPN and SVGIG (reference sequence). The CDR3 has 15 amino acids. The CDR3 nucleotides are TGTGCCTGGAGTCCCCCCGGGGGGATAGTTTACGAGCAGTACTTC. This translates into CAWSPPGGIVYEQYF.

The V and J genes are TRBV20-1 and TRBJ1-1; no firm D call. CDR1 is DFQATT, CDR2 SNEGSKA, per germline (reference sequence). CDR3 length equals 11 residues. V lost 0 bases, J lost 6 bases, and 5 bases lay in between. The CDR3 sequence is CSARDWPEAFF. CDR3 DNA: TGCAGTGCTAGAGATTGGCCTGAAGCTTTCTTT.

In nucleotides, the CDR3 is TGCGCCAGCAGCCGCTCCGTGACAGGGAACTATGGCTACACCTTC. Protein: CASSRSVTGNYGYTF. The chain joins TRBV4-1 to TRBJ1-2; 7 positions match TRBD1. Germline V lookup: CDR1 MGHRA, CDR2 YSYEKL. The CDR3 consists of 15 residues. J lost 2 bases, V lost 4 bases, and 7 bases had no gene match.

This clone showed up just once. The chain uses TRBV28 and TRBJ1-6, with D unresolved. V was trimmed by 3 bases and J by 8 bases, leaving 5 bases between them. CDR1 is MDHEN and CDR2 is SYDVKM in the germline V gene. This CDR3 has 12 residues. The CDR3 sequence: CASSFSDSPLHF. CDR3 nucleotides: TGTGCCAGCAGTTTTTCGGATTCACCCCTCCACTTT.

This clone was recorded a few times. V gene TRBV18 combines with J gene TRBJ2-7, with 7 bases identical to TRBD1. The CDR3 is 15 residues long. After removal of 6 bases from V and 3 bases from J, the junction contained 11 bases not matched to a gene. Germline CDR1 is KGHSH and CDR2 is LQKENI. The CDR3 bases are TGTGCCAGCTCTCTCGTTGGGCAGGGGGACTACGAGCAGTACTTC. Its protein product is CASSLVGQGDYEQYF.

V usage is TRBV5-6 and J usage is TRBJ2-7, with 7 positions matching TRBD1. Looked up from germline, CDR1 is SGHDT and CDR2 is YYEEEE. The CDR3 extends over 17 amino acids. Trimming at V came to 1 base and at J to 6 bases, leaving 16 bases not matched to a gene. CDR3: CASSLLQGVGVPGEQYF. CDR3 coding DNA: TGTGCCAGCAGCTTGCTGCAGGGGGTTGGGGTCCCTGGCGAGCAGTACTTC.

The rearrangement uses TRBV10-1 and TRBJ2-1, with 9 bases fitting TRBD2. CDR1 and CDR2 (germline): WNHNN, SYGVQD (reference sequence). This CDR3 has 16 amino acids. Trimming took 4 bases from V and 0 from J; bases not matched to a gene: 4. The CDR3 region is CASSVLAGSSYNEQFF. The CDR3 DNA is TGCGCCAGCAGTGTACTAGCGGGTAGCTCCTACAATGAGCAGTTCTTC.

The chain couples TRBV18 to TRBJ1-1; 11 bases match TRBD1. Germline CDR1 and CDR2: KGHSH and LQKENI. The CDR3 extends over 18 amino acids. Trimming at V came to 3 bases and at J to 0 bases, leaving 9 bases not matched to a gene. The CDR3 spells CASSPGTGGRRMNTEAFF. The CDR3 DNA follows: TGTGCCAGCTCACCGGGGACAGGGGGAAGGAGGATGAACACTGAAGCTTTCTTT.

Comments on this clone: This may be a read error: a much more frequent sequence differs by one nucleotide. The chain uses TRBV27 and TRBJ2-1, with TRBD2 identical over 9 bases. CDR1 and CDR2 (germline): MNHEY, SMNVEV (reference sequence). This CDR3 has 16 amino acids. The CDR3 loop is CAGSRVAGALYNEQFF. As DNA, the CDR3 is TGTGCCGGCAGTAGGGTAGCGGGGGCCTTATACAATGAGCAGTTCTTC.

On this clone itself: Germline and junction disagree at one end, which may indicate a read error. The rearrangement joins TRBV11-3 to TRBJ2-4, with TRBD2 matching 12 bases. The CDR3 loop spans 19 amino acids. Looked up from germline, CDR1 is SGHNT and CDR2 is YENEEA. The CDR3 is CASSSDGLAGNGAKNSQYF. The DNA for the CDR3 is TGTGCCAGCAGCTCCGATGGACTAGCGGGAAACGGGGCCAAAAACAGTCAGTACTTC.

This chain uses TRBV6-6 with TRBJ1-2; the match to TRBD1 covers 8 bases. V shed 7 bases, J shed 8 bases, and the junction held 9 bases outside the gene matches. CDR3 length equals 13 residues. CDR1 is MNHNY and CDR2 is SVGAGI in the germline V gene (reference sequence). As DNA, the CDR3 is TGTGCCAGCACCCCACAGGGGGGAGGGGGCTACACCTTC. Encoded protein: CASTPQGGGGYTF.

The chain uses TRBV5-1 and TRBJ2-3; no definite D call. The V gene lost 3 bases and the J gene lost 4 bases, with 9 bases spanning the gap. This CDR3 has 13 residues. Germline V gives CDR1 SGHRS, CDR2 YFSETQ. CDR3 protein: CASSSLIADTQYF. The CDR3 region has the DNA TGCGCCAGCAGCTCGCTTATAGCAGATACGCAGTATTTT.

There are a few counts of this clone. The genes are TRBV7-8 and TRBJ2-7; the D gene is possibly TRBD1 (6 bases). Trimming pared 3 bases from V and 3 bases from J, leaving 12 bases between. This CDR3 has 14 residues. Germline V CDR1 and CDR2: SGHVS, FQNEAQ. Here the CDR3 DNA reads TGTGCCAGCAGCTTCCGGGACAAAATCTACGAGCAGTACTTC. Residues: CASSFRDKIYEQYF.

As regards this clone: The sample holds other DNA sequences that translate to the same CDR3. The chain uses TRBV6-5 and TRBJ2-7; possible D gene TRBD2, 6 bases. The V gene lost 0 bases and the J gene lost 0 bases, with 6 bases spanning the gap. Germline-derived CDR1 and CDR2 are MNHEY and SVGAGI. The CDR3 has 14 amino acids. In DNA, the CDR3 is TGTGCCAGCAGTTACTCGACTAGCTCCTACGAGCAGTACTTC. It specifies CASSYSTSSYEQYF.

The count of this clone is one. The chain combines TRBV5-4 with TRBJ2-5; TRBD1 agrees at 8 bases. Germline CDR1 and CDR2: SGHNT and YYREEE (reference sequence). Unmatched junction bases numbered 3, after V lost 4 bases and J lost 1 base. This CDR3 is built from 14 residues. The CDR3 is CASSTGQGQETQYF. The CDR3 DNA reads TGTGCCAGCAGCACCGGACAGGGCCAAGAGACCCAGTACTTC.

In regard to this clone: The junction shows a germline mismatch at one end, possibly a read error. This chain links TRBV30 with TRBJ2-6; perhaps TRBD1 as D (5 bases). CDR1 is GTSNPN and CDR2 is SVGIG in the germline V gene (reference sequence). The CDR3 extends over 16 amino acids. The CDR3: CAWSVGGSSGANGLTF. Here the CDR3 DNA reads TGTGCCTGGAGTGTTGGCGGTAGCTCTGGGGCCAACGGCCTGACTTTC.